These 24 T cell receptor beta chains were sequenced from one sample in a study of blood T cell repertoires in COVID-19. Only in-frame clones appear in the TCRdb table, and some are missing; sequencing was by immunoSEQ multiplex PCR. The data hold around 130,000 clones, with roughly 82% observed a single time. Sequencing was done on a sample of peripheral blood. The receptors were gathered from a human donor in a cohort sampled during active COVID-19.

The chain joins TRBV7-2 to TRBJ1-1, with D possibly matching TRBD1 (5 bases). CDR3 length: 11 residues. Between the trimmed V and J ends, which lost 3 bases and 8 bases, there was a span of 7 bases. The germline V gene has CDR1 SGHTA and CDR2 FQGNSA. The DNA for the CDR3 is TGTGCCAGCAGCTTGGGGCGGGAAGCTTTCTTT. Residues: CASSLGREAFF.

The chain carries TRBV6-5 and TRBJ2-1, with TRBD2 identical over 11 bases. In germline, CDR1 is MNHEY, CDR2 SVGAGI. The CDR3 length is 15 residues. Losses at the gene ends were 6 bases for V and 7 bases for J; bases not matched to a gene: 8. The CDR3 coding sequence is TGTGCCAGCAGCTCACTAGCGGGGGTCTTAAATGAGCAGTTCTTC. This encodes CASSSLAGVLNEQFF.

The rearrangement joins TRBV7-9 to TRBJ1-5, with a weak D call TRBD1 (5 bases). The germline V and J ends were trimmed by 3 bases and 0 bases, with 12 bases remaining between them. Germline V gives CDR1 SEHNR, CDR2 FQNEAQ (reference sequence). The CDR3 spans 16 residues. The CDR3, as DNA: TGTGCCAGCAGCTTTGGGACTTTACTTAGCAATCAGCCCCAGCATTTT. It specifies CASSFGTLLSNQPQHF.

This clone turned up a few times. The chain has TRBV2 and TRBJ1-5; 7 bases match TRBD1. With V trimmed by 6 bases and J by 2 bases, 1 base remained unmatched. Germline CDR1 SNHLY, CDR2 FYNNEI. This CDR3 is built from 13 residues. The CDR3 reads CASSGTGNQPQHF. The CDR3 coding sequence is TGTGCCAGCAGCGGGACAGGCAATCAGCCCCAGCATTTT.

This clone was detected only once. This chain links TRBV11-3 with TRBJ2-7; weak D call: TRBD2 (6 bases). The CDR3 length is 12 residues. Deletions cut 0 bases from V and 6 bases from J, with 6 bases between. Per the germline V gene, CDR1 is SGHNT and CDR2 is YENEEA. The CDR3 sequence: CASSLEGGEQYF. CDR3 DNA: TGTGCCAGCAGCTTAGAGGGGGGCGAGCAGTACTTC.

This chain links TRBV7-9 with TRBJ2-3, with 7 bases aligning to TRBD1. The CDR3 has 17 residues. V gave up 5 bases and J gave up 0 bases; unmatched junction bases: 11. The germline V gene encodes CDR1 SEHNR and CDR2 FQNEAQ (reference sequence). CDR3 region: CASSIRQGSPSTDTQYF. In nucleotides, the CDR3 is TGTGCCAGCAGCATAAGACAGGGATCTCCTAGCACAGATACGCAGTATTTT.

The V gene is TRBV10-2, the J gene TRBJ2-5; a weak D match, TRBD1 (5 bases). The V and J ends lost 4 bases and 1 base respectively, with 7 bases between them. The CDR3 is 13 amino acids. Germline values: CDR1 WSHSY, CDR2 SAAADI. The CDR3 DNA reads as TGCGCCAGCAGTGCAACAGGCCAAGAGACCCAGTACTTC. As protein: CASSATGQETQYF.

The chain carries TRBV5-8 and TRBJ2-5; 12 bases are shared with TRBD1. This CDR3 comprises 16 residues. V lost 5 bases, J lost 2 bases, and 7 bases stayed unmatched. Germline CDR1 is SGHTS and CDR2 is YDEGEE. DNA for the CDR3: TGTGCCAGCAGTTTCCGGGGACAGGGGGCTCAAGAGACCCAGTACTTC. This sequence encodes CASSFRGQGAQETQYF.

The chain uses TRBV23-1 and TRBJ2-7, with D possibly being TRBD1 (5 bases). TRBV23-1 carries the ORF label, with uncertain function. The length of the CDR3 is 17 residues. Trimming pared 0 bases from V and 3 bases from J, leaving 18 bases between. This CDR3 is CASSQSEDRQKVYEQYF. In DNA, the CDR3 is TGCGCCAGCAGTCAATCGGAAGACCGACAGAAAGTCTACGAGCAGTACTTC.

The sample holds one count of this clone. The chain couples TRBV18 to TRBJ2-1, with 8 bases matching TRBD2. Germline CDR1 and CDR2: KGHSH and LQKENI. The CDR3 totals 15 residues. V shed 0 bases, J shed 9 bases, and the junction held 7 bases outside the gene matches. CDR3 DNA sequence: TGTGCCAGCTCACCACCGGCCAGCGGGGGCGGTGAGCAGTTCTTC. Translation: CASSPPASGGGEQFF.

The rearrangement links TRBV9 to TRBJ2-1, with 11 bases matching TRBD2. CDR3 length equals 15 residues. With 0 bases clipped from V and 4 bases from J, the junction kept 0 bases outside the gene matches. The germline V gene encodes CDR1 SGDLS and CDR2 YYNGEE. This CDR3 is CASSVGTSGYNEQFF. CDR3 DNA: TGTGCCAGCAGCGTAGGGACTAGCGGGTACAATGAGCAGTTCTTC.

The gene calls are TRBV7-2 and TRBJ2-1; TRBD1 is a possible D gene (5 bases). This CDR3 region has 15 residues. Germline loops: CDR1 SGHTA, CDR2 FQGNSA. Deletions cut 5 bases from V and 7 bases from J, with 18 bases between. The CDR3 protein is CASSPFQGQGNEQFF. The DNA of the CDR3 is TGTGCCAGCAGCCCATTCCAGGGCCAAGGAAATGAGCAGTTCTTC.

The chain carries TRBV2 and TRBJ2-1, with D unclear. V was shortened by 3 bases and J by 8 bases, with 8 bases between the two germline ends. There are 12 residues in the CDR3. From germline, CDR1 is SNHLY and CDR2 FYNNEI. CDR3 in amino acids: CASSDASDEQFF. CDR3 in DNA: TGTGCCAGCAGTGATGCCTCGGATGAGCAGTTCTTC. Full variable domain (remainder filled in from reference TRBV2 and TRBJ2-1): EPEVTQTPSHQVTQMGQEVILRCVPISNHLYFYWYRQILGQKVEFLVSFYNNEISEKSEIFDDQFSVERPDGSNFTLKIRSTKLEDSAMYFCASSDASDEQFFGPGTRLTVL.

The chain links TRBV15 to TRBJ1-1, with D possibly matching TRBD1 (5 bases). The CDR3 is 14 residues long. The ends were cut back, 3 bases at V and 0 bases at J, with 8 bases in the middle. Germline CDR1 reads LNHNV; CDR2 reads YYDKDF (reference sequence). The DNA of the CDR3 is TGTGCCACCAGCAGGGACACAGTGAACACTGAAGCTTTCTTT. It translates to CATSRDTVNTEAFF.

This chain uses TRBV2 with TRBJ2-3, with 11 bases identical to TRBD2. The V gene end was trimmed by 7 bases and the J gene end by 3 bases; junction bases not matched to a gene: 6. CDR1 SNHLY and CDR2 FYNNEI come from the germline V gene. The CDR3 contains 15 residues. The CDR3, as DNA: TGTGCCAGCAACACCGGACTAGCGGGTACAGATACGCAGTATTTT. This translates into CASNTGLAGTDTQYF. The full variable domain, in which reference TRBV2 and TRBJ2-3 provide the parts outside the CDR3, is EPEVTQTPSHQVTQMGQEVILRCVPISNHLYFYWYRQILGQKVEFLVSFYNNEISEKSEIFDDQFSVERPDGSNFTLKIRSTKLEDSAMYFCASNTGLAGTDTQYFGPGTRLTVL.

This clone occurred once. This chain links TRBV5-6 with TRBJ1-2; the D gene is possibly TRBD1 (5 bases). In germline, CDR1 is SGHDT, CDR2 YYEEEE. The CDR3 length is 15 residues. Between the trimmed V and J ends, which lost 0 bases and 4 bases, there was a span of 13 bases. As DNA, the CDR3 is TGTGCCAGCAGCTTGGCGGGGGTTGCATCCTATGGCTACACCTTC. Its protein product is CASSLAGVASYGYTF.

The chain is built from TRBV7-2 and TRBJ2-7; D may be TRBD1 (8 bases). Germline assignment: CDR1 SGHTA and CDR2 FQGNSA. Trimming cost V 5 bases and J 4 bases, with 18 bases left between them. This CDR3 has 15 residues. DNA of the CDR3: TGTGCCAGCAGCCCCGGACAGGGAGGGACGTACGAGCAGTACTTC. Its protein is CASSPGQGGTYEQYF.

This sequence joins TRBV5-1 and TRBJ1-1, with 7 positions matching TRBD1. Germline lookup yields CDR1 SGHRS and CDR2 YFSETQ. This CDR3 is 15 amino acids long. V gave up 0 bases and J gave up 5 bases; unmatched junction bases: 7. CDR3 DNA: TGCGCCAGCAGCTTGGCAGGGGGAGTAAGGACTGAAGCTTTCTTT. Residues: CASSLAGGVRTEAFF.

This chain links TRBV2 with TRBJ2-7; D might be TRBD2 (5 bases). CDR1 is SNHLY and CDR2 is FYNNEI in the germline V gene. The V end was cut by 8 bases, the J end by 7 bases, with 24 bases between. This CDR3 region has 15 residues. CDR3 amino acids: CASGVGESYVDEQYF. CDR3 DNA: TGTGCCAGCGGGGTCGGGGAATCTTACGTTGATGAGCAGTACTTC.

CDR3 nucleotides: TGTGCCAGCAGTGGGGACATTTCCTACGAGCAGTACTTC. This encodes CASSGDISYEQYF. The chain combines TRBV2 with TRBJ2-7; possible D gene TRBD1, 6 bases. The germline V and J ends were trimmed by 4 bases and 1 base, with 8 bases remaining between them. This CDR3 is 13 amino acids long. Germline assignment: CDR1 SNHLY and CDR2 FYNNEI. Combining the CDR3 with reference TRBV2 and TRBJ2-7 gives the whole variable domain EPEVTQTPSHQVTQMGQEVILRCVPISNHLYFYWYRQILGQKVEFLVSFYNNEISEKSEIFDDQFSVERPDGSNFTLKIRSTKLEDSAMYFCASSGDISYEQYFGPGTRLTVT.

The genes are TRBV18 and TRBJ1-5; D is uncertain. This CDR3 region has 16 residues. The germline CDR1 and CDR2 sequences are KGHSH and LQKENI. V lost 4 bases, J lost 7 bases, and 20 bases lay in between. CDR3 sequence (DNA): TGTGCCAGCTCACTAATTCCTGACGGGTTAGGACAGCCCCAGCATTTT. Translating it yields CASSLIPDGLGQPQHF.

The chain combines TRBV14 with TRBJ2-1, with 11 bases identical to TRBD2. CDR3 size: 17 residues. Germline CDR1 SGHDN, CDR2 FVKESK. J was trimmed by 8 bases and V by 0 bases; bases with no gene match: 9. Written as DNA, the CDR3 is TGTGCCAGCAGCCAAGATCCCAGGACTAGCGGGTCCCATGAGCAGTTCTTC. Its translation is CASSQDPRTSGSHEQFF.

By share, this clone ranks as medium-sized. The chain uses TRBV4-1 and TRBJ1-6; tentative D call: TRBD1 (5 bases). Germline values: CDR1 MGHRA, CDR2 YSYEKL. The V end lost 3 bases, the J end lost 1 base, and 10 bases lay between the germline ends. This CDR3 comprises 16 residues. The CDR3 nucleotides are TGCGCCAGCAGCCAGACTAGGGGATCCTATAATTCACCCCTCCACTTT. This sequence encodes CASSQTRGSYNSPLHF.

This clone was picked up a small number of times. This chain joins TRBV6-6 and TRBJ2-7; 16 bases are shared with TRBD2. Germline V gene lookup returns CDR1 MNHNY and CDR2 SVGAGI (reference sequence). V gave up 5 bases and J gave up 1 base; unmatched junction bases: 8. This CDR3 is 18 amino acids long. CDR3: CASSLGQGLAGGSYEQYF. As DNA, the CDR3 is TGTGCCAGCAGTCTCGGACAGGGACTAGCGGGGGGGTCCTACGAGCAGTACTTC.